Described below is a single TCR beta chain sequence and its context. Produced via immunoSEQ multiplex PCR; TCRdb's table is partial and in-frame only. Of 180,000 or so clones in the sample, approximately 85% were seen once. This CDR3 comprises 13 residues. V lost 5 bases and J 5 bases, leaving 12 bases between the germline ends. Germline V gene sequence: CDR1 MNHEY, CDR2 SVGAGI. This record comes from a study of blood T cell repertoires in COVID-19. Sequencing was performed on peripheral blood. The rearrangement links TRBV6-5 to TRBJ2-5; tentatively, D is TRBD1 (5 bases). The receptor was derived from a human donor with active or convalescent COVID-19. The donor label of this sample is uncertain. The CDR3 region has the DNA TGTGCCAGCAGTATTCAGGGTAGCGAGACCCAGTACTTC. Translating it yields CASSIQGSETQYF.